Reported below is one TCR beta chain. TCRdb's table, derived via immunoSEQ multiplex PCR, lists solely in-frame clones and lacks some. The data hold 25,000 to 30,000 clones, with approximately 54% observed a single time. The record originates from a study of cytotoxic CD8 clonotypes in ibrutinib-treated CLL. This CDR3 is built from 16 residues. The rearrangement links TRBV21-1 to TRBJ2-3. TRBV21-1 is a pseudogene segment. This TCR derives from a human donor with chronic lymphocytic leukemia. Sequenced material: PBMCs, taken before ibrutinib treatment. CDR3 sequence: CASSKARLPHPDTQYF. The CDR3 DNA follows: TGTGCCAGCAGCAAAGCTCGCCTCCCCCACCCAGATACGCAGTATTTT.